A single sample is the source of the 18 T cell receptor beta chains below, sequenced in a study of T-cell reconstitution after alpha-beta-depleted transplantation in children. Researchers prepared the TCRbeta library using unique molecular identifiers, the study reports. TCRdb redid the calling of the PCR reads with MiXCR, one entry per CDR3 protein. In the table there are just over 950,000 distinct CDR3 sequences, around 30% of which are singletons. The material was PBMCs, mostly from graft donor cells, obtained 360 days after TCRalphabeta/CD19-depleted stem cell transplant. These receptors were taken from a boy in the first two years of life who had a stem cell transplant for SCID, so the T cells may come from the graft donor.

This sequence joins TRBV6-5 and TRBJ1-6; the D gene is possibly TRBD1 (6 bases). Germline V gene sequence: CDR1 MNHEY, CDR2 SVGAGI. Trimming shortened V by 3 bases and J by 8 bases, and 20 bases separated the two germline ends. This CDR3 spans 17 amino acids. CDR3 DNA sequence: TGTGCCAGCAGTTATCCCTTGGACAGAGGTGGAGATTCACCCCTCCACTTT. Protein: CASSYPLDRGGDSPLHF.

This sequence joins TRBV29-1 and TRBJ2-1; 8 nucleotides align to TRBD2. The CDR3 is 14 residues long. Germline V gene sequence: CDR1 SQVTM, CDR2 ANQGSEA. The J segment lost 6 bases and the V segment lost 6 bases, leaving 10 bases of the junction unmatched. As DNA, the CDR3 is TGCAGCGTCGACACAGCGGGGGTGGGCAATGAGCAGTTCTTC. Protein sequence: CSVDTAGVGNEQFF.

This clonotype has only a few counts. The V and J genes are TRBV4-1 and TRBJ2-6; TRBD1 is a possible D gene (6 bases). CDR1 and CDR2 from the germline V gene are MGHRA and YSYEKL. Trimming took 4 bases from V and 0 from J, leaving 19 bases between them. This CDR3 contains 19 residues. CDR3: CASSPRRTVLSSGANVLTF. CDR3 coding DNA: TGCGCCAGCAGCCCGAGACGGACAGTCCTCAGCTCTGGGGCCAACGTCCTGACTTTC.

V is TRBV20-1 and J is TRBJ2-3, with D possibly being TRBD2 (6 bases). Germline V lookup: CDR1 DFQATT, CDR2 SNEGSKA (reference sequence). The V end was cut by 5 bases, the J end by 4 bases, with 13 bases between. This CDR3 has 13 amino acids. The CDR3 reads CSAPPRGPDTQYF. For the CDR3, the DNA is TGCAGTGCTCCCCCGCGGGGACCAGATACGCAGTATTTT.

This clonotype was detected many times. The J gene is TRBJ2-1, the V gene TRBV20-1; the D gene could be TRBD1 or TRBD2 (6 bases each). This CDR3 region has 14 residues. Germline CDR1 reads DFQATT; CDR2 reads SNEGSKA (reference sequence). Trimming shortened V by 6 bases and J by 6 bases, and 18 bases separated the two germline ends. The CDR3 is CSASEEGGLNEQFF. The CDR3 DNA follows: TGCAGTGCCAGCGAAGAGGGGGGCCTCAATGAGCAGTTCTTC.

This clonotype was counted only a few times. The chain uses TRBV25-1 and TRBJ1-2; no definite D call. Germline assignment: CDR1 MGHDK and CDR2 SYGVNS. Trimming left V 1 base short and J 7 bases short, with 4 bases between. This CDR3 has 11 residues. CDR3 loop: CASSELGGYTF. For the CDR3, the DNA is TGTGCCAGCAGTGAATTGGGTGGCTACACCTTC.

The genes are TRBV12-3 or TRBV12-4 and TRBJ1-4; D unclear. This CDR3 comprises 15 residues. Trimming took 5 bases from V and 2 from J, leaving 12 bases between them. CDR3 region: CASSLPGPTNEKLFF. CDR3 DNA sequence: TGTGCCAGCAGTCTACCCGGCCCTACTAATGAAAAACTGTTTTTT.

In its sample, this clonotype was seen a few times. The CDR3 DNA is TGTGCCAGCAGTTACCCCTCCGGGACAGGGAACAATGAGCAGTTCTTC. This sequence encodes CASSYPSGTGNNEQFF. The V gene is TRBV6-5, the J gene TRBJ2-1; 9 positions agree with TRBD1. This CDR3 spans 16 amino acids. Germline lookup yields CDR1 MNHEY and CDR2 SVGAGI. The junction had 7 bases not matched to a gene; V was cut back by 2 bases and J by 5 bases.

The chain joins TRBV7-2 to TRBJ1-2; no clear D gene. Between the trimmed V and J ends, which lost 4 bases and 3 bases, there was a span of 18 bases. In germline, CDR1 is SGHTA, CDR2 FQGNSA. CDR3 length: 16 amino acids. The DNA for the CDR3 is TGTGCCAGCAGCTCGGGCCTAGGCGTTGGCTACTATGGCTACACCTTC. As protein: CASSSGLGVGYYGYTF. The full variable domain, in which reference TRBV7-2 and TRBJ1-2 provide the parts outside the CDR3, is GAGVSQSPSNKVTEKGKDVELRCDPISGHTALYWYRQSLGQGLEFLIYFQGNSAPDKSGLPSDRFSAERTGGSVSTLTIQRTQQEDSAVYLCASSSGLGVGYYGYTFGSGTRLTVV.

CDR3 DNA sequence: TGTGCCATCAGTGAGGGTAGCGGCACTTTGTACTTC. Amino acid sequence: CAISEGSGTLYF. The chain carries TRBV10-3 and TRBJ2-7; D may be TRBD2 (6 bases). Germline values: CDR1 ENHRY, CDR2 SYGVKD. The CDR3 has 12 residues. V shed 2 bases and J shed 12 bases, with 14 bases lying between them.

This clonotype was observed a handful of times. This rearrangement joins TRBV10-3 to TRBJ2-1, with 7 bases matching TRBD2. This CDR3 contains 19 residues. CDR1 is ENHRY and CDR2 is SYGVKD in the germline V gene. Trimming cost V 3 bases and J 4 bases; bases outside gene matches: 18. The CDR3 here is CAISDYYWRGKKGYNEQFF. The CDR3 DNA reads TGTGCCATCAGTGACTACTATTGGCGGGGGAAAAAAGGGTACAATGAGCAGTTCTTC.

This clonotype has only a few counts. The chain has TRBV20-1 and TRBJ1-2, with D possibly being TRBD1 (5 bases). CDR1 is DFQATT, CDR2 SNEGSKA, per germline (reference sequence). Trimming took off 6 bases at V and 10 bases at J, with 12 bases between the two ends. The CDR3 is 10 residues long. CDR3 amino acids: CSALGPNYTF. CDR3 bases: TGCAGTGCCCTGGGACCAAACTACACCTTC.

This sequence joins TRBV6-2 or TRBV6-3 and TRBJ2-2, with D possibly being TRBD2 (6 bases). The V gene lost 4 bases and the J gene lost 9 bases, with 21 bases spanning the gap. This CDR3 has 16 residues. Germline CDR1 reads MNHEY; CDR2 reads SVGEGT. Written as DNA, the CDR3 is TGTGCCAGCAGTTTGGTAGCGGCGGGGAAGTGGAGGGAGCTGTTTTTT. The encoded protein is CASSLVAAGKWRELFF.

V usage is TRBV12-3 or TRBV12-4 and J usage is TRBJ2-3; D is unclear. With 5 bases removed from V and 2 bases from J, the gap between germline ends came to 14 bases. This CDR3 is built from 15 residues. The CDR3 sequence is CASSPDPLNTDTQYF. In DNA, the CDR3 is TGTGCCAGCAGTCCGGACCCTTTAAACACAGATACGCAGTATTTT.

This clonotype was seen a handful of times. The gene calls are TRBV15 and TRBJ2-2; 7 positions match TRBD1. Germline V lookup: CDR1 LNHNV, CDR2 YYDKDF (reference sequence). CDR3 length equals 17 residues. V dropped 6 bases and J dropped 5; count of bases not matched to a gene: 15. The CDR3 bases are TGTGCCACCAGGAACCTCGGGACAGTGACTCTAACCGGGGAGCTGTTTTTT. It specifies CATRNLGTVTLTGELFF.

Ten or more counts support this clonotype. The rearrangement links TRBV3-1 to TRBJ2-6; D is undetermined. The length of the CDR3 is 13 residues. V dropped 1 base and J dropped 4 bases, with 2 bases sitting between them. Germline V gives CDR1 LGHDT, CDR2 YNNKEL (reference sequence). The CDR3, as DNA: TGTGCCAGCAGCCAAGGGGGGGCCAACGTCCTGACTTTC. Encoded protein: CASSQGGANVLTF.

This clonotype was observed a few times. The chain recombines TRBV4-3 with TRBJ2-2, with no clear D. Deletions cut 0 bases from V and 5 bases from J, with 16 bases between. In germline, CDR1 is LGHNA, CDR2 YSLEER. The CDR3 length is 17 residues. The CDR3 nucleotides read TGCGCCAGCAGCCAAGATCGGCATGGCACAAGTACCGGGGAGCTGTTTTTT. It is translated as CASSQDRHGTSTGELFF.

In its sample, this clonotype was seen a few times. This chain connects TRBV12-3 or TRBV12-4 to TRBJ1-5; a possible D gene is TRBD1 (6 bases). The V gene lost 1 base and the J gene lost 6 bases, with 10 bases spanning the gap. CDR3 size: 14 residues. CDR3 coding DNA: TGTGCCAGCAGTTTAGTCAGGGGTAGTCAGCCCCAGCATTTT. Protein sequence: CASSLVRGSQPQHF.